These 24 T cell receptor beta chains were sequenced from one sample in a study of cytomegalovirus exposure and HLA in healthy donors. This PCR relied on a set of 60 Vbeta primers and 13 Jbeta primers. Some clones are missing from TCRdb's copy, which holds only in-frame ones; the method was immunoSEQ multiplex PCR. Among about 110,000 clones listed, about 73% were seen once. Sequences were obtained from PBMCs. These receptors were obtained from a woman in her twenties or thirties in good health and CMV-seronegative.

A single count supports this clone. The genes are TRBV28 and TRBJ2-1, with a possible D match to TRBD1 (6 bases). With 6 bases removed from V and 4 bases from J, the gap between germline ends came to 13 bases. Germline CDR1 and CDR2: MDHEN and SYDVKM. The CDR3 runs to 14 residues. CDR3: CASSHPGAYNEQFF. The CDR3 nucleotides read TGTGCCAGCAGCCATCCAGGGGCTTACAATGAGCAGTTCTTC.

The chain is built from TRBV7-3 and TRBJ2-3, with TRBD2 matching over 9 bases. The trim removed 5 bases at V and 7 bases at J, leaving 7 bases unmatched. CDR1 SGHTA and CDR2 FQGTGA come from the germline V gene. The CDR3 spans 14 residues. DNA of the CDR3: TGTGCCAGCAGCCAGGGGCCTAGCGGGAATACGCAGTATTTT. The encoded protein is CASSQGPSGNTQYF.

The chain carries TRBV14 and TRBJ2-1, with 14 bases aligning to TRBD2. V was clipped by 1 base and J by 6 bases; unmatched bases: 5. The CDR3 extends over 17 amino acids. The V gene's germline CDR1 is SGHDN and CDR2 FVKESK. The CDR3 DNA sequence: TGTGCCAGCAGCCAAGTCCGGACTAGCGGGAGGCTCAATGAGCAGTTCTTC. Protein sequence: CASSQVRTSGRLNEQFF.

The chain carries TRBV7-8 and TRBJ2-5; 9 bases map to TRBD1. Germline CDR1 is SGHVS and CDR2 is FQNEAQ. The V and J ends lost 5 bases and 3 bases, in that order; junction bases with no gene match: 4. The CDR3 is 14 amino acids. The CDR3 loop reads CASSPWTGEETQYF. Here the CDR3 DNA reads TGTGCCAGCAGCCCCTGGACAGGGGAAGAGACCCAGTACTTC.

CDR3 coding DNA: TGTGCCAGCAGTTACCGTCCCGGTTCGACAAATGAGCAGTTCTTC. It codes for CASSYRPGSTNEQFF. The chain recombines TRBV6-5 with TRBJ2-1, with D unclear. The CDR3 has 15 amino acids. Germline V gene lookup returns CDR1 MNHEY and CDR2 SVGAGI. Trimming took off 2 bases at V and 7 bases at J, with 15 bases between the two ends.

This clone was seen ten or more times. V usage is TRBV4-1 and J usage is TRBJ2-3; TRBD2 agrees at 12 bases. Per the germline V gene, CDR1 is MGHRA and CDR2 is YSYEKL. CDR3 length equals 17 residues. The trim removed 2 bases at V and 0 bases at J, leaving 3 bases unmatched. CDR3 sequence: CASSQPTSGSSTDTQYF. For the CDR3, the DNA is TGCGCCAGCAGCCAACCGACTAGCGGGAGTAGCACAGATACGCAGTATTTT.

CDR3 region: CATSRDQMRAGTEAFF. The DNA of the CDR3 is TGTGCCACCAGCAGAGATCAGATGCGGGCGGGGACTGAAGCTTTCTTT. The J gene is TRBJ1-1, the V gene TRBV15; D gene unclear. Between the trimmed V and J ends, which lost 0 bases and 5 bases, there was a span of 16 bases. This CDR3 spans 16 amino acids. Germline CDR1 reads LNHNV; CDR2 reads YYDKDF (reference sequence).

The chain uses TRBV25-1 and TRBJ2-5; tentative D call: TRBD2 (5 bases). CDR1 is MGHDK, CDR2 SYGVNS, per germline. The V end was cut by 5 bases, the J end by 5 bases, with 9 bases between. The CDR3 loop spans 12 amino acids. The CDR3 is CASSTGVETQYF. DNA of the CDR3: TGTGCCAGCAGTACCGGGGTGGAGACCCAGTACTTC. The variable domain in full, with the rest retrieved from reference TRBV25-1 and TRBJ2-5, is EADIYQTPRYLVIGTGKKITLECSQTMGHDKMYWYQQDPGMELHLIHYSYGVNSTEKGDLSSESTVSRIRTEHFPLTLESARPSHTSQYLCASSTGVETQYFGPGTRLLVL.

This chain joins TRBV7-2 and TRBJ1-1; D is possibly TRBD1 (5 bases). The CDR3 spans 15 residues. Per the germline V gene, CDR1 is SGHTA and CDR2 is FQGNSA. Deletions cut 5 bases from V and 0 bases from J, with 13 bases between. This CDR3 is CASSAMTDLNTEAFF. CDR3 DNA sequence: TGTGCCAGCAGCGCCATGACAGATTTGAACACTGAAGCTTTCTTT.

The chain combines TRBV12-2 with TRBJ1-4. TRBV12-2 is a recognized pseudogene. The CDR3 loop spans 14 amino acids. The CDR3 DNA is TGTGCAAGTCCCTTGGGGGGGCTAGGTGAAAAACTGTTTTTT. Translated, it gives CASPLGGLGEKLFF.

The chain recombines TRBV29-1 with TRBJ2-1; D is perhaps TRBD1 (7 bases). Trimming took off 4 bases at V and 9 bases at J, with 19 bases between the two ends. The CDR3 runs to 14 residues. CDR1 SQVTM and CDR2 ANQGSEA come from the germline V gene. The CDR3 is CSVATGQGGREQFF. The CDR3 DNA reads TGCAGCGTTGCGACCGGGCAGGGGGGTCGTGAGCAGTTCTTC.

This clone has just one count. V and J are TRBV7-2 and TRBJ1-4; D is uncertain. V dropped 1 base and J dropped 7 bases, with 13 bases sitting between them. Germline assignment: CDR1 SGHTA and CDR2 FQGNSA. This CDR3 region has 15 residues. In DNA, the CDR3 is TGTGCCAGCAGCTTAGATTCCAGCGTTGGTGAAAAACTGTTTTTT. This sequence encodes CASSLDSSVGEKLFF. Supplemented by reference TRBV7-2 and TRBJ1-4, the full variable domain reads GAGVSQSPSNKVTEKGKDVELRCDPISGHTALYWYRQSLGQGLEFLIYFQGNSAPDKSGLPSDRFSAERTGGSVSTLTIQRTQQEDSAVYLCASSLDSSVGEKLFFGSGTQLSVL.

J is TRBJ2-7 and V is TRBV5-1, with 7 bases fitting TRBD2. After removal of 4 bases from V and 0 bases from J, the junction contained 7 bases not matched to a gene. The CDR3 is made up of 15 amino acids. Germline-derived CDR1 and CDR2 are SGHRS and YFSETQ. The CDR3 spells CASSEASGDSYEQYF. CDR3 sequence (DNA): TGCGCCAGCAGCGAAGCTAGCGGCGACTCCTACGAGCAGTACTTC. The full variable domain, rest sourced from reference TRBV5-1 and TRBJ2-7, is KAGVTQTPRYLIKTRGQQVTLSCSPISGHRSVSWYQQTPGQGLQFLFEYFSETQRNKGNFPGRFSGRQFSNSRSEMNVSTLELGDSALYLCASSEASGDSYEQYFGPGTRLTVT.

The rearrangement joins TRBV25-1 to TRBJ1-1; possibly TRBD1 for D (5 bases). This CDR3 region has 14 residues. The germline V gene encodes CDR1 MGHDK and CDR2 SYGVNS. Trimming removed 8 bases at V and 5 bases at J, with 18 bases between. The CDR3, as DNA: TGTGCCAGCGGCCCCCGGGGGGAATATACTGAAGCTTTCTTT. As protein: CASGPRGEYTEAFF.

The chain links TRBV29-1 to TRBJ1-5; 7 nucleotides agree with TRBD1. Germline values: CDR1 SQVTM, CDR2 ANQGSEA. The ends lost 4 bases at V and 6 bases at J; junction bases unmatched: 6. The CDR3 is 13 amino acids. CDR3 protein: CSVGGGLGQPQHF. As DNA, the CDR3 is TGCAGCGTTGGAGGGGGCTTGGGTCAGCCCCAGCATTTT.

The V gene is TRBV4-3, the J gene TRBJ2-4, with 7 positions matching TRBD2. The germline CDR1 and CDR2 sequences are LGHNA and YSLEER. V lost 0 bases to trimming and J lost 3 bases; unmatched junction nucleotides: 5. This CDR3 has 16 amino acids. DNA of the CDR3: TGCGCCAGCAGCCAAGATATTGGGGGGGGCAAAAACATTCAGTACTTC. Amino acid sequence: CASSQDIGGGKNIQYF.

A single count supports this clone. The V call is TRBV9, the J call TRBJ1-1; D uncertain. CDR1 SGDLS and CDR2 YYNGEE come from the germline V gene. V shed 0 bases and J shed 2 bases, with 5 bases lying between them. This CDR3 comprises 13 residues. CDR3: CASSVAPNTEAFF. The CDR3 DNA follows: TGTGCCAGCAGCGTAGCCCCAAACACTGAAGCTTTCTTT.

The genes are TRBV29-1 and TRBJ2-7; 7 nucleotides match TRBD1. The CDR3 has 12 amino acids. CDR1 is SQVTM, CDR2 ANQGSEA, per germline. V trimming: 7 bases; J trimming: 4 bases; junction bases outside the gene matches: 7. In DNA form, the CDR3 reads TGCAGCGCCCGGGACAGCTGGTACGAGCAGTACTTC. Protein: CSARDSWYEQYF.

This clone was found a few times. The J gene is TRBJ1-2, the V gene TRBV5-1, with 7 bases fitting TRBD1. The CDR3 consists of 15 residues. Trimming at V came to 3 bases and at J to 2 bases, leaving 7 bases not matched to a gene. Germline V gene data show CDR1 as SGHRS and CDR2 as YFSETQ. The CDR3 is CASSSGQTTNYGYTF. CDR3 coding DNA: TGCGCCAGCAGCTCGGGACAGACCACGAACTATGGCTACACCTTC.

The CDR3 spells CASRKTGGYTEAFF. The CDR3, as DNA: TGTGCCAGCAGGAAGACAGGGGGTTACACTGAAGCTTTCTTT. This chain connects TRBV6-5 to TRBJ1-1; 9 nucleotides agree with TRBD1. V trimming: 6 bases; J trimming: 3 bases; junction bases outside the gene matches: 5. Looked up from germline, CDR1 is MNHEY and CDR2 is SVGAGI. The CDR3 loop spans 14 amino acids.

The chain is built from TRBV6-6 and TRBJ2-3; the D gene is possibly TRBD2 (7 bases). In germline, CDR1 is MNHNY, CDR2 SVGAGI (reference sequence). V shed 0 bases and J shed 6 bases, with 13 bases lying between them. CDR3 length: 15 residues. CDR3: CASSYSRGGRDTQYF. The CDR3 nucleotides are TGTGCCAGCAGTTACTCGAGGGGGGGCCGGGATACGCAGTATTTT.

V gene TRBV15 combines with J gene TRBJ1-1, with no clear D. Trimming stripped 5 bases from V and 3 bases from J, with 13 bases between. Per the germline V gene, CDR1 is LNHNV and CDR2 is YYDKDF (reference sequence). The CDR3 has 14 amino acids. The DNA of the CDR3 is TGTGCCACCAGCTGGCATAGGGAGGACACTGAAGCTTTCTTT. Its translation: CATSWHREDTEAFF.

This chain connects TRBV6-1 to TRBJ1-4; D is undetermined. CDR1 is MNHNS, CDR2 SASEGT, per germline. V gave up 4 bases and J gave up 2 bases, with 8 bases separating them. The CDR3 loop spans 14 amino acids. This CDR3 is CASSVRGTNEKLFF. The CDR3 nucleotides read TGTGCCAGCAGTGTCCGAGGTACTAATGAAAAACTGTTTTTT.

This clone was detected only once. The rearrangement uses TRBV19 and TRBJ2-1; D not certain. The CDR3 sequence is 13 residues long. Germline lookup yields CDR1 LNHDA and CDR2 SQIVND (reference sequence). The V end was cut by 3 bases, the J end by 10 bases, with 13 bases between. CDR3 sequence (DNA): TGTGCCAGTAGTATGCTTGGAGTCGACGAGCAGTTCTTC. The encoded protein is CASSMLGVDEQFF.